This T cell receptor beta chain appears in the sequencing data of a study of identical twins. General study points: Models underestimated TCR alpha sharing (out-of-frame) in monozygotic twins. Insertion counts were lower in abundant cord blood beta clonotypes, a trend that memory repertoires did not show.

This clonotype has a handful of counts. Antigen specificity is unknown. The V gene's germline CDR1 is MGHRA and CDR2 YSYEKL. This CDR3 spans 13 amino acids. Trimming removed 0 bases at V and 9 bases at J, with 6 bases between. TCRdb re-analysed the 5' RACE reads in MiXCR, keeping a single row per CDR3 protein. The repertoire includes hundreds of thousands of distinct CDR3 sequences, around 20% of them detected once, and about 0.48% sits in the top ten. A further study also used this sample, focusing on yellow fever vaccine responses in identical twins. This second study notes: Twins' vaccine T cell response reportedly seemed partly convergent, partly personalized.

Sequencing input: CD4+ T cells sorted from blood. The TCR was taken from a woman aged 18-30 years in good health. The rearrangement links TRBV4-1 to TRBJ1-6; no definite D call. Here the CDR3 DNA reads TGCGCCAGCAGCCAAGACGATGGTTCACCCCTCCACTTT. Translating gives CASSQDDGSPLHF.